Only a few counts were recorded for the clone carrying this T cell receptor (beta chain). These data originate in a study of blood T cells in healthy people across ages. This CDR3 has 15 residues. V was cut by 4 bases and J by 4 bases, with 16 bases left in between. Germline V gives CDR1 MNHNS, CDR2 SASEGT. Together with a sample-barcoded 5' primer, a J-beta primer mix was included in a second PCR lasting about 7 to 12 cycles. TCRdb redid the calling of the 5' RACE reads with MiXCR, one entry per CDR3 protein. The sample yields 1.5 million to 2 million distinct CDR3 sequences, about 28% seen once. The V call is TRBV6-1, the J call TRBJ2-5; a possible D gene is TRBD1 (8 bases). The specimen sequenced was blood. The sequence derives from a woman aged 25 to 39 in good health. CDR3 sequence reads: CASSGTTGGGETQYF. CDR3 nucleotides: TGTGCCAGCAGTGGTACAACAGGGGGGGGAGAGACCCAGTACTTC.